This T cell receptor beta chain was sequenced in a study of blood T cell repertoires in COVID-19. At the level of the study: Acute and convalescent COVID-19 specimens originated in the United States, Italy and Spain. Sources were T cells, B-cell-depleted T cells, or PBMCs; the material itself was cDNA or gDNA.

Per the study methods: The assay estimated nucleated cells by amplifying reference gene primers. The method was immunoSEQ multiplex PCR; TCRdb's version includes in-frame clones alone and lacks a portion of them. That table furnishes V, J and clone size, whereas the DNA furnished D and trimming. The sample has 150,000 to 200,000 clones; about 92% are singletons. The CDR3 contains 18 residues. With 5 bases clipped from V and 2 bases from J, the junction kept 13 bases outside the gene matches. The germline V gene has CDR1 SGHTA and CDR2 FQGTGA. Seattle's cohort entered during active infection and was followed longitudinally.

The V call is TRBV7-3, the J call TRBJ2-2, with 8 bases aligning to TRBD1. The sequencing input was peripheral blood. This sequence was found in a man aged 25-45 years with COVID-19, enrolled during active disease. CDR3 nucleotide sequence: TGTGCCAGCAGCCCAACACCCGCCGGACAGGGTAACACCGGGGAGCTGTTTTTT. Translation: CASSPTPAGQGNTGELFF.